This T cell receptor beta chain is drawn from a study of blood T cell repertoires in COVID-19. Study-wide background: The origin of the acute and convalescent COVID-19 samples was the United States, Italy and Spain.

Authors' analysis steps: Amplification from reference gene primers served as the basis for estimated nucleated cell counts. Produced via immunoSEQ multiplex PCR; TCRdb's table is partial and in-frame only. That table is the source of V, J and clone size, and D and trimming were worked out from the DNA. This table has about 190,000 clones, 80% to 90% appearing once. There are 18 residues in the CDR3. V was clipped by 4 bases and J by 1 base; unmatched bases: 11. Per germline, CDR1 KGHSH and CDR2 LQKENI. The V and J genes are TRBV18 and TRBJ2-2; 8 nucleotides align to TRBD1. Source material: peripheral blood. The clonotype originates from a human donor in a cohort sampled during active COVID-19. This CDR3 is CASSQYSGQGWNTGELFF. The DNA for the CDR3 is TGTGCCAGCTCACAGTACTCCGGACAGGGCTGGAACACCGGGGAGCTGTTTTTT.